This T cell receptor (beta chain) derives from a study of CD8+ T cells in alopecia areata (dated by TCRdb to the late 2010s). Study-wide context: The treated patients, all with moderate-to-severe alopecia areata, were enrolled in an open-label pilot trial of oral tofacitinib given at 5 to 10 mg twice daily. Scalp tissue and sorted CD4+ and CD8+ peripheral blood T cells from patchy and totalis/universalis alopecia areata patients and from healthy controls were covered by human TCRbeta sequencing. TCRbeta CDR3 regions were amplified by immunoSEQ multiplex PCR using 35 Vbeta forward and 13 Jbeta reverse primers. Clonality in the scalp was compared among normal scalp (n=4), patchy alopecia areata scalp (n=8), and alopecia totalis/universalis scalp (n=8). Biopsies were taken from tofacitinib-treated patients at baseline and at 4 and 24 weeks of treatment, and a later scalp biopsy was taken in several of the tofacitinib-treated patients. Patients stayed on tofacitinib for 6 to 18 months and then had 6 months of follow-up off drug so that delayed response and recurrence could be assessed. The RNA source kit depended on sample type: the PAXgene miRNA kit for fixed scalp, the miRNeasy kit for PBMCs, and the RNeasy kit for mouse skin. The study used high-throughput TCRbeta sequencing to examine T cell clonal expansion in alopecia areata, in both the C3H/HeJ mouse model and human patients.

Points the paper makes about the study in general: TCR sequences shared between patients were less clear than in mice, possibly partly because of HLA diversity in the patient population. Scalp TCR repertoire analysis is complicated because resident alphabeta T cells in normal human skin are also sequenced, whereas mouse skin is dominated by gammadelta T cells. Compared with normal scalp, lesional scalp, particularly in alopecia totalis/universalis, had higher clonality and more expanded CD8+ clones, which suggests antigenic drive.

Trimming leaves V shorter by 7 bases and J shorter by 7 bases, with the junction holding 18 bases beyond the gene matches. CDR1 and CDR2 are read off the germline V gene as MDHEN and SYDVKM. The CDR3 goes from the cysteine to the phenylalanine over 16 residues. The sequence is cut down to CDR3 DNA, 48 bases in frame from base 1. The library was prepared using the immunoSEQ multiplex PCR assay. To provide template for TCR sequencing, every sample had RNA extracted and reverse transcribed into cDNA. SuperScript III was used for first-strand cDNA synthesis, primed with a 2:1 mix of oligo-dT and random hexamers. Amplification bias was assessed with a synthetic immune receptor repertoire, and residual bias was removed computationally. Processing in the source paper ran as follows. After raw reads were preprocessed to remove errors, the CDR3 was defined following IMGT conventions as running from the conserved cysteine to phenylalanine. Clonality was calculated as 1 minus Shannon entropy normalized by log2 of the number of productive unique TCRs. Whether each scalp clone was CD4 or CD8 was inferred by checking scalp TCRbeta sequences against the CD4 and CD8 repertoires from sorted blood. As stored in TCRdb, this immuneACCESS dataset retains in-frame rearrangements with V and J assigned. A fraction of the clones does not appear; measured against another copy, unresolved V genes explain less than half of the discrepancy, and the remainder lacks a known reason. The V and J calls and the clone size are those of that table, but D and trimming were determined from the DNA. The sample records approximately 91,000 clones, 40% to 45% of which are singletons. The ten top clones hold roughly 0.83% of the sample.

From alopecia areata patients, peripheral blood was collected along with lesional scalp punch biopsies. PBMCs were isolated by density centrifugation and stained for CD3, CD4 and CD8, after which CD4+ and CD8+ T cells were sorted on a FACSAria. Concerning this clone itself: Its antigen is unknown. No quality values exist for individual bases; no much larger clone is one base distant.

This receptor was obtained from a human donor with alopecia areata. The sequence links TRBV28 to TRBJ1-2; TRBD1 agrees with 7 junctional bases. The sequencing input was CD4+ T cells sorted from blood. The base sequence is TGTGCCAGCATCCAGGGGGACAGAGACAGTCTGAGTGGCTACACCTTC. The resulting protein is CASIQGDRDSLSGYTF.